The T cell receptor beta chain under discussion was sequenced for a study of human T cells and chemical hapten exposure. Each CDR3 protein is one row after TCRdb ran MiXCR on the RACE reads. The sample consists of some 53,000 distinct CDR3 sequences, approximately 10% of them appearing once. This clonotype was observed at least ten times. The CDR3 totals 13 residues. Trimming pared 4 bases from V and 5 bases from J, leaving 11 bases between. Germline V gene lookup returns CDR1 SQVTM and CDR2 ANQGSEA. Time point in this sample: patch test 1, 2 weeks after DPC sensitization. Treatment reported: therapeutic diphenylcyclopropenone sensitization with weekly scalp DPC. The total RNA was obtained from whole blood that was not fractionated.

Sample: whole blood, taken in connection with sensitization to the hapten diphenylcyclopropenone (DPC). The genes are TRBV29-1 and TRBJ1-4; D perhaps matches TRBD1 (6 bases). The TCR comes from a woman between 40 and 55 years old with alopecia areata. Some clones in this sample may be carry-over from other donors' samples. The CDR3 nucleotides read TGCAGCGTTGGACAGGTCCAAAATGAAAAACTGTTTTTT. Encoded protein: CSVGQVQNEKLFF.